The sequence of this T cell receptor beta chain was determined in a study of T cell responses to AZD1222 COVID-19 vaccine. The assay was immunoSEQ multiplex PCR, and TCRdb's table has in-frame clones only and misses some. The sample consists of around 120,000 clones, around nine tenths of them appearing once. The CDR3 has 14 amino acids. Germline V gene data show CDR1 as MNHEY and CDR2 as SMNVEV (reference sequence). Trimming took 6 bases from V and 4 from J; bases not matched to a gene: 7. Sequenced material: peripheral blood, taken on day 0 of AZD1222 vaccination. The source of this sequence is an adult in good health. The V gene is TRBV27, the J gene TRBJ1-1; 8 bases are a match to TRBD1. The CDR3: CASRTGVAGTEAFF. The CDR3 DNA reads TGTGCCAGCAGGACAGGGGTGGCGGGCACTGAAGCTTTCTTT.